Following are 4 T cell receptor beta chains from one sample sequenced in a study of blood T cell repertoires in COVID-19. Repertoires were generated with immunoSEQ multiplex PCR, while TCRdb's copy carries only in-frame clones and drops some. The table lists some 94,000 clones, approximately 88% of them singletons. The sequencing sample was made of peripheral blood. Source of these receptors: a woman between 55 and 75 years old with COVID-19, enrolled during active disease.

This clone was found once. Other nucleotide sequences in the sample specify the same CDR3. The rearrangement joins TRBV7-2 to TRBJ2-5; D is perhaps TRBD2 (6 bases). V shed 5 bases and J shed 5 bases, with 12 bases lying between them. In germline, CDR1 is SGHTA, CDR2 FQGNSA. This CDR3 contains 13 residues. The DNA for the CDR3 is TGTGCCAGCAGCCTGGCAGGGAGGGAGACCCAGTACTTC. Its translation is CASSLAGRETQYF.

The gene calls are TRBV11-2 and TRBJ2-1; TRBD1 matches 10 bases. Germline V gene sequence: CDR1 SGHAT, CDR2 FQNNGV. J gave up 2 bases and V 5 bases, and 9 bases lay outside the gene matches. This CDR3 is built from 17 residues. In nucleotides, the CDR3 is TGTGCCAGCAGCCCAGGGACAGGGGCTCCCCCCTACAATGAGCAGTTCTTC. Translation gives CASSPGTGAPPYNEQFF.

The chain combines TRBV5-6 with TRBJ2-3, with D tentatively TRBD1 (5 bases). The V gene lost 1 base and the J gene lost 0 bases, with 9 bases spanning the gap. The CDR3 spans 15 residues. From germline, CDR1 is SGHDT and CDR2 YYEEEE. Written as DNA, the CDR3 is TGTGCCAGCAGCTTGCTGCGACAGAGCACAGATACGCAGTATTTT. Protein product: CASSLLRQSTDTQYF.

The gene calls are TRBV4-2 and TRBJ1-6; no reliable D call. Germline V lookup: CDR1 LGHNA, CDR2 YNFKEQ. This CDR3 region has 14 residues. V was pared by 1 base and J by 10 bases, with 11 bases between. CDR3 sequence (DNA): TGTGCCAGCAGCCAAGGGAGGGAATGGTCACCCCTCCACTTT. Protein sequence: CASSQGREWSPLHF.